The 20 T cell receptor beta chains below come from one sample, sequenced in a study of T-cell reconstitution after alpha-beta-depleted transplantation in children. Using unique molecular identifiers, the investigators prepared the TCRbeta library. TCRdb passed the PCR reads through MiXCR, listing each CDR3 protein once. Of about 980,000 distinct CDR3 sequences in the sample, around 30% were seen once. Sequencing was performed on PBMCs, mostly from graft donor cells, taken 360 days after TCRalphabeta/CD19-depleted stem cell transplant. The receptors here all came from a boy under two years old who had a stem cell transplant for SCID, so the T cells may come from the graft donor.

The chain employs TRBV4-2 and TRBJ2-7; D remains ambiguous. The germline V and J ends were trimmed by 4 bases and 5 bases, with 12 bases remaining between them. The CDR3 runs to 13 residues. The germline V gene has CDR1 LGHNA and CDR2 YNFKEQ. The CDR3, as DNA: TGTGCCAGCAGCCCCACTACCTCTGACGAGCAGTACTTC. Its protein is CASSPTTSDEQYF.

This clonotype appeared a few times. This rearrangement joins TRBV7-2 to TRBJ2-3; 8 bases are a match to TRBD2. This CDR3 spans 15 amino acids. CDR1 and CDR2 from the germline V gene are SGHTA and FQGNSA. With V trimmed by 5 bases and J by 6 bases, 10 bases remained unmatched. CDR3 sequence (DNA): TGTGCCAGCAGCCGGCCCGGGACTAGTGGGGATACGCAGTATTTT. Translation: CASSRPGTSGDTQYF.

This clonotype was recorded many times. This sequence joins TRBV18 and TRBJ2-5; the match to TRBD2 covers 10 bases. Germline lookup yields CDR1 KGHSH and CDR2 LQKENI. CDR3 length: 15 amino acids. V dropped 1 base and J dropped 1; count of bases not matched to a gene: 0. CDR3 bases: TGTGCCAGCTCACCACTAGCGGGGGGCCAAGAGACCCAGTACTTC. It encodes CASSPLAGGQETQYF.

The chain is built from TRBV19 and TRBJ2-4, with D tentatively TRBD1 (6 bases). V lost 7 bases and J 2 bases, leaving 21 bases between the germline ends. Germline V gene lookup returns CDR1 LNHDA and CDR2 SQIVND (reference sequence). The CDR3 runs 17 residues. CDR3 DNA: TGTGCCAGTACTCCGGACAGACGACGGGCGACCAAAAACATTCAGTACTTC. It specifies CASTPDRRRATKNIQYF. Full variable domain (rest looked up from reference TRBV19 and TRBJ2-4): DGGITQSPKYLFRKEGQNVTLSCEQNLNHDAMYWYRQDPGQGLRLIYYSQIVNDFQKGDIAEGYSVSREKKESFPLTVTSAQKNPTAFYLCASTPDRRRATKNIQYFGAGTRLSVL.

The chain joins TRBV6-5 to TRBJ1-1; TRBD1 is a possible D gene (6 bases). V lost 2 bases, J lost 4 bases, and 11 bases lay in between. Germline CDR1 is MNHEY and CDR2 is SVGAGI. The CDR3 is 14 residues long. Written as DNA, the CDR3 is TGTGCCAGCAGTTACGGGCAGGGGCGCACTGAAGCTTTCTTT. Translating gives CASSYGQGRTEAFF.

This clonotype was observed a few times. J is TRBJ2-1 and V is TRBV21-1; the DNA was not used to check the table's D call, TRBD2. TRBV21-1 is termed a pseudogene. The CDR3 has 17 residues. The CDR3 region has the DNA TGTGCCAGCAGCCCTCCCGTAATTGTCGGGGATTACAATGAGCAGTTCTTC. Its translation is CASSPPVIVGDYNEQFF.

The rearrangement links TRBV9 to TRBJ2-3; D may be TRBD2 (6 bases). CDR1 and CDR2 from the germline V gene are SGDLS and YYNGEE. The CDR3 covers 15 residues. The ends were cut back, 5 bases at V and 2 bases at J, with 15 bases in the middle. The CDR3: CASSRAGENTDTQYF. As DNA, the CDR3 is TGTGCCAGCAGTCGAGCGGGTGAGAACACAGATACGCAGTATTTT. Full variable domain (rest looked up from reference TRBV9 and TRBJ2-3): DSGVTQTPKHLITATGQRVTLRCSPRSGDLSVYWYQQSLDQGLQFLIQYYNGEERAKGNILERFSAQQFPDLHSELNLSSLELGDSALYFCASSRAGENTDTQYFGPGTRLTVL.

The chain employs TRBV5-1 and TRBJ1-6, with D tentatively TRBD1 (5 bases). The ends were cut back, 2 bases at V and 5 bases at J, with 11 bases in the middle. Germline V lookup: CDR1 SGHRS, CDR2 YFSETQ. This CDR3 is built from 15 residues. Written as DNA, the CDR3 is TGCGCCAGCAGCTTTGCGGGGCAGGATAATTCACCCCTCCACTTT. Protein: CASSFAGQDNSPLHF.

V usage is TRBV29-1 and J usage is TRBJ2-3, with 7 bases matching TRBD2. The CDR3 spans 15 residues. Trimming at V came to 7 bases and at J to 7 bases, leaving 17 bases not matched to a gene. CDR1 is SQVTM, CDR2 ANQGSEA, per germline. This CDR3 reads CSGELVAGQQNTQYF. CDR3 DNA: TGCAGCGGCGAATTGGTAGCGGGCCAACAAAATACGCAGTATTTT.

This clonotype was seen many times. This chain links TRBV5-1 with TRBJ1-1, with D possibly TRBD1 on 5 matching bases. Germline lookup yields CDR1 SGHRS and CDR2 YFSETQ. The CDR3 spans 16 residues. V was pared by 0 bases and J by 2 bases, with 14 bases between. This CDR3 is CASSLAQGEPNTEAFF. The CDR3 region has the DNA TGCGCCAGCAGCTTGGCGCAGGGCGAGCCTAACACTGAAGCTTTCTTT.

The table lists this clonotype with a few counts. The V call is TRBV12-3 or TRBV12-4, the J call TRBJ2-7; D gene uncertain. The ends were cut back, 7 bases at V and 0 bases at J, with 16 bases in the middle. The CDR3 length is 15 residues. CDR3 region: CASKHSLMSSYEQYF. The CDR3 DNA reads as TGTGCCAGCAAACACAGTCTTATGAGCTCCTACGAGCAGTACTTC.

The chain couples TRBV7-2 to TRBJ2-7, with D possibly called TRBD1 or TRBD2 (5 bases each). Trimming took off 3 bases at V and 3 bases at J, with 9 bases between the two ends. There are 13 residues in the CDR3. From germline, CDR1 is SGHTA and CDR2 FQGNSA. The CDR3 DNA follows: TGTGCCAGCAGCTTCCGGGGCCACTACGAGCAGTACTTC. Protein: CASSFRGHYEQYF.

The table lists this clonotype with a count of one. This chain links TRBV27 with TRBJ2-7; perhaps TRBD1 as D (6 bases). Trimming took 5 bases from V and 3 from J, leaving 14 bases between them. The CDR3 totals 14 residues. Germline values: CDR1 MNHEY, CDR2 SMNVEV (reference sequence). This CDR3 is CASSKQGEVYEQYF. CDR3 in DNA: TGTGCCAGCAGTAAACAGGGAGAAGTCTACGAGCAGTACTTC.

The chain joins TRBV29-1 to TRBJ2-1, with TRBD1 matching 7 bases. V trimming: 7 bases; J trimming: 9 bases; junction bases outside the gene matches: 9. Germline-derived CDR1 and CDR2 are SQVTM and ANQGSEA. The CDR3 runs 12 residues. The chain's CDR3 is CSAETGYGEQFF. CDR3 sequence (DNA): TGCAGCGCCGAGACAGGGTACGGTGAGCAGTTCTTC.

The V and J genes are TRBV20-1 and TRBJ2-5; 15 nucleotides align to TRBD2. CDR1 is DFQATT, CDR2 SNEGSKA, per germline (reference sequence). The V and J ends lost 0 bases and 5 bases, in that order; junction bases with no gene match: 7. The CDR3 runs 17 residues. The CDR3 sequence: CSARDRTSGGAGETQYF. The CDR3 DNA follows: TGCAGTGCTAGAGATCGGACTAGCGGGGGGGCCGGGGAGACCCAGTACTTC.

This clonotype was seen more than once but under ten times. V and J are TRBV20-1 and TRBJ2-1; D perhaps matches TRBD2 (5 bases). The ends were cut back, 6 bases at V and 8 bases at J, with 20 bases in the middle. The germline CDR1 and CDR2 sequences are DFQATT and SNEGSKA (reference sequence). This CDR3 comprises 14 residues. The CDR3, as DNA: TGCAGTGCCCGGTCCTACAGTAACGGGGATGAGCAGTTCTTC. This gives the protein CSARSYSNGDEQFF.

Only a few counts were recorded for this clonotype. The rearrangement joins TRBV7-2 to TRBJ2-7; 11 bases map to TRBD2. The junction had 3 bases not matched to a gene; V was cut back by 5 bases and J by 3 bases. This CDR3 has 14 residues. Looked up from germline, CDR1 is SGHTA and CDR2 is FQGNSA. The CDR3 region is CASSASGGIYEQYF. CDR3 DNA sequence: TGTGCCAGCAGCGCTAGCGGGGGGATCTACGAGCAGTACTTC.

This clonotype occurred a few times. The chain is built from TRBV20-1 and TRBJ2-5; TRBD2 matches at 15 bases. J lost 5 bases, V lost 3 bases, and 7 bases had no gene match. Germline CDR1 DFQATT, CDR2 SNEGSKA (reference sequence). This CDR3 contains 16 residues. The CDR3 reads CSASSSGTSGGETQYF. CDR3 nucleotide sequence: TGCAGTGCTAGCTCCTCCGGGACTAGCGGGGGGGAGACCCAGTACTTC.

This clonotype was observed a few times. This chain connects TRBV5-1 to TRBJ2-2; 8 nucleotides line up with TRBD2. V dropped 0 bases and J dropped 8; count of bases not matched to a gene: 15. The CDR3 consists of 18 residues. In germline, CDR1 is SGHRS, CDR2 YFSETQ. The CDR3 sequence: CASSLAGTSVETEGELFF. In nucleotides, the CDR3 is TGCGCCAGCAGCTTGGCCGGGACTAGTGTGGAAACTGAGGGGGAGCTGTTTTTT.

This clonotype was detected a few times. The chain combines TRBV11-2 with TRBJ2-1, with 8 bases lining up with TRBD2. CDR1 is SGHAT, CDR2 FQNNGV, per germline. The CDR3 is 16 residues long. V lost 5 bases, J lost 6 bases, and 12 bases stayed unmatched. The CDR3: CASSPSGGGPANEQFF. The CDR3 nucleotides are TGTGCCAGCAGCCCTAGCGGCGGGGGGCCGGCCAATGAGCAGTTCTTC.